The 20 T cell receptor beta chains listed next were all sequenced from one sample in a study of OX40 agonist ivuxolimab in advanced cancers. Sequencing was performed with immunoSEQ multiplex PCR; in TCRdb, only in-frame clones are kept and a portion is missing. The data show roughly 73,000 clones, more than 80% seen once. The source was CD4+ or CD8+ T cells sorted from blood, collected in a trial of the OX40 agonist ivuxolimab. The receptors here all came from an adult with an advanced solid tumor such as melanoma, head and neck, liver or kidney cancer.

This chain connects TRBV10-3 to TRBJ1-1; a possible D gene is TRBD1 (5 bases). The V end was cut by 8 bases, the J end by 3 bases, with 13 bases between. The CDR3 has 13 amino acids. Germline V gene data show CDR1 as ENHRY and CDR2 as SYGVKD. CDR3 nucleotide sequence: TGTGCCATCGCCCGGGGGGGGGACACTGAAGCTTTCTTT. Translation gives CAIARGGDTEAFF.

In DNA form, the CDR3 reads TGCAGCGTTACGGGACGTATCTCCTACAATGAGCAGTTCTTC. Protein product: CSVTGRISYNEQFF. This rearrangement joins TRBV29-1 to TRBJ2-1; D may be TRBD1 or TRBD2 (5 bases each). V was cut by 5 bases and J by 0 bases, with 11 bases left in between. Germline V gene data show CDR1 as SQVTM and CDR2 as ANQGSEA. This CDR3 contains 14 residues.

This CDR3 is CASSLGVSGSPLHF. DNA of the CDR3: TGTGCCAGCAGCTTAGGGGTGTCTGGTTCACCCCTCCACTTT. The rearrangement joins TRBV7-9 to TRBJ1-6; D remains ambiguous. Germline V gene sequence: CDR1 SEHNR, CDR2 FQNEAQ (reference sequence). V gave up 1 base and J gave up 9 bases, with 10 bases separating them. CDR3 length equals 14 residues.

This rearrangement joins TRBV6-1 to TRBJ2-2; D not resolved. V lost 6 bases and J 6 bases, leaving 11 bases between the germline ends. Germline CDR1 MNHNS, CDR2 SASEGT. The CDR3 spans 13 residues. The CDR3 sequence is CASSLTEAGELFF. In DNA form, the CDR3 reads TGTGCCAGCAGCCTTACCGAAGCCGGGGAGCTGTTTTTT.

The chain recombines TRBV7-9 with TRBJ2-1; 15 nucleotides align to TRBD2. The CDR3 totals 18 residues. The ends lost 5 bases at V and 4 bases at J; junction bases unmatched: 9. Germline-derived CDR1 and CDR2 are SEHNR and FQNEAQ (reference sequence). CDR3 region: CASSARTSGGAKYNEQFF. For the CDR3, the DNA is TGTGCCAGCAGCGCCCGGACTAGCGGGGGGGCCAAGTACAATGAGCAGTTCTTC.

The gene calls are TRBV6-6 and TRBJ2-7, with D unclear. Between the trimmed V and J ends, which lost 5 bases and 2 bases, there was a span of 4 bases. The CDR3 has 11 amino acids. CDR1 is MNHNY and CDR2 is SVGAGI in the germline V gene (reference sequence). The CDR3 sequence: CASSLTYEQYF. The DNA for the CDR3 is TGTGCCAGCAGTCTCACCTACGAGCAGTACTTC.

CDR3 sequence reads: CASSSGQGRATNEKLFF. CDR3 in DNA: TGCGCCAGCAGCTCCGGACAGGGACGGGCAACTAATGAAAAACTGTTTTTT. This sequence joins TRBV5-1 and TRBJ1-4; 8 bases line up with TRBD1. Germline-derived CDR1 and CDR2 are SGHRS and YFSETQ. There are 17 residues in the CDR3. V lost 3 bases, J lost 0 bases, and 7 bases stayed unmatched.

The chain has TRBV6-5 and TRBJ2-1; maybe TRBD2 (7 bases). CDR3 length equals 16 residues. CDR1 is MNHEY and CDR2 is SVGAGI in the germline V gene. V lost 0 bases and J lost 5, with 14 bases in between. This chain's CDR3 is CASSYSGGAVDNEQFF. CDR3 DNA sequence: TGTGCCAGCAGTTACTCGGGGGGGGCTGTGGACAATGAGCAGTTCTTC.

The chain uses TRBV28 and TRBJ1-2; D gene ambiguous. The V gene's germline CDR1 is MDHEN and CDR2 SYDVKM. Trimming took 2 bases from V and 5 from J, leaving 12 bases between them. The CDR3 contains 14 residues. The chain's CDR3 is CASSLLQRVYGYTF. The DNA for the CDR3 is TGTGCCAGCAGTTTACTCCAGAGAGTATATGGCTACACCTTC.

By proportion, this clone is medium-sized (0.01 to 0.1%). For the CDR3, the DNA is TGTGCCAGCAGGAAATCGGGACAGGGGATCTATGGCTACACCTTC. It specifies CASRKSGQGIYGYTF. The chain employs TRBV2 and TRBJ1-2; TRBD1 agrees at 10 bases. This CDR3 has 15 amino acids. From germline, CDR1 is SNHLY and CDR2 FYNNEI. Trimming took 6 bases from V and 4 from J; bases not matched to a gene: 8.

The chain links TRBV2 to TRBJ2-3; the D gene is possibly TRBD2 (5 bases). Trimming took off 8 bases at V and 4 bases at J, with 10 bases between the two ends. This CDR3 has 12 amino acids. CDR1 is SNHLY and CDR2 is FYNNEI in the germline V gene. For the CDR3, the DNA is TGTGCCAGCCTGGAGGTTGCAGATACGCAGTATTTT. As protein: CASLEVADTQYF.

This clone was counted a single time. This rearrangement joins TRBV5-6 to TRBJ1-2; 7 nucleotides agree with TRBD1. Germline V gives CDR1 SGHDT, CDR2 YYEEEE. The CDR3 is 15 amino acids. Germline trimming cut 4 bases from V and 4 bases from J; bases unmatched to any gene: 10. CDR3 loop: CASSLYDRVGYGYTF. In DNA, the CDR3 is TGTGCCAGCAGCCTTTATGACAGGGTGGGCTATGGCTACACCTTC.

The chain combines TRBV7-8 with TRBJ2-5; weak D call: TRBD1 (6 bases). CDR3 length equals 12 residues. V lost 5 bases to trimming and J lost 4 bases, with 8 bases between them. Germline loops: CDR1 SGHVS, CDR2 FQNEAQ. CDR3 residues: CASSVRGETQYF. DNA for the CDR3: TGTGCCAGCAGCGTCAGGGGAGAGACCCAGTACTTC. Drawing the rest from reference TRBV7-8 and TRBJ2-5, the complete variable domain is GAGVSQSPRYKVAKRGQDVALRCDPISGHVSLFWYQQALGQGPEFLTYFQNEAQLDKSGLPSDRFFAERPEGSVSTLKIQRTQQEDSAVYLCASSVRGETQYFGPGTRLLVL.

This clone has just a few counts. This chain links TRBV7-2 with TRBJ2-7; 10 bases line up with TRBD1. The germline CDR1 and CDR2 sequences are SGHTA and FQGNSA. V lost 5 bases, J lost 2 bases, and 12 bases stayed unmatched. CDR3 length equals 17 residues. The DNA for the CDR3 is TGTGCCAGCAGCATGAGGCAGGGGACAGGGGCTCCCTACGAGCAGTACTTC. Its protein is CASSMRQGTGAPYEQYF.

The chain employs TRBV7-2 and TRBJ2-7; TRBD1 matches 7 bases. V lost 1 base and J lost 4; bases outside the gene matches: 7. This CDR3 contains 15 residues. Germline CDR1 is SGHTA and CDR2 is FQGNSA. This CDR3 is CASSLGTGALYEQYF. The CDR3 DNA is TGTGCCAGCAGCTTAGGGACAGGCGCCCTATACGAGCAGTACTTC.

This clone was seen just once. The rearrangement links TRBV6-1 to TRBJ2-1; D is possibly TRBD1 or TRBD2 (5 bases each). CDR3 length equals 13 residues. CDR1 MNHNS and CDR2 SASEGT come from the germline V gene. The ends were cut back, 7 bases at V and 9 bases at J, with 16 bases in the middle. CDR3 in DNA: TGTGCCAGCATCGGGGACGGGGTATTTGAGCAGTTCTTC. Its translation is CASIGDGVFEQFF.

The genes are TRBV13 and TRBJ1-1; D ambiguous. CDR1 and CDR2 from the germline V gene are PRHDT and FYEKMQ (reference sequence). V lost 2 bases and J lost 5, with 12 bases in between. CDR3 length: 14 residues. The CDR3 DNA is TGTGCCAGCAGCTTATGGGGAGAGCAAACTGAAGCTTTCTTT. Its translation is CASSLWGEQTEAFF.

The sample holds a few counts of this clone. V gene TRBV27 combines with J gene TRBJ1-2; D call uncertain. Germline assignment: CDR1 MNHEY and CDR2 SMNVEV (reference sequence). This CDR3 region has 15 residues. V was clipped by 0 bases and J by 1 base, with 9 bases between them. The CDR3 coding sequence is TGTGCCAGCAGTTTATCGGGCAGTCGTAACTATGGCTACACCTTC. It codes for CASSLSGSRNYGYTF.

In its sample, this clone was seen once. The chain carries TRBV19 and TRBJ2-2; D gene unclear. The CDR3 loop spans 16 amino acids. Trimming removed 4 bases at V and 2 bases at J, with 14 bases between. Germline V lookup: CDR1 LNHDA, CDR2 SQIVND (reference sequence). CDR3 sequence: CASSRHRTLNTGELFF. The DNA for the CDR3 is TGTGCCAGTAGTAGACACCGGACCCTAAACACCGGGGAGCTGTTTTTT.

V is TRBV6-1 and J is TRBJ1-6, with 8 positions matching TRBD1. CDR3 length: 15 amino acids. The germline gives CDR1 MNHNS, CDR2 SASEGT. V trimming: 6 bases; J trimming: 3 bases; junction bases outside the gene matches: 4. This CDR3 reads CASRKQGDYNSPLHF. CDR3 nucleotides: TGTGCCAGCAGGAAACAGGGGGACTATAATTCACCCCTCCACTTT.